These 23 T cell receptor beta chains came from one sample sequenced in a study of cytomegalovirus exposure and HLA in healthy donors. Primers: 60 Vbeta forward and 13 Jbeta reverse. TCRdb keeps only in-frame clones here, not all; method: immunoSEQ multiplex PCR. The sample includes 160,000 or so clones, around 80% seen only once; the top ten take around 5.7%. The sample taken for sequencing was PBMCs. The origin of the receptors is a man aged 35-49 years in good health and CMV-seronegative.

This clone was seen once. This chain uses TRBV29-1 with TRBJ1-3; 8 bases are a match to TRBD1. Germline lookup yields CDR1 SQVTM and CDR2 ANQGSEA. V was clipped by 6 bases and J by 2 bases; unmatched bases: 3. This CDR3 is built from 13 residues. The CDR3: CSVRTGTGNTIYF. In DNA, the CDR3 is TGCAGCGTAAGGACAGGGACTGGAAACACCATATATTTT. The full variable domain, in which reference TRBV29-1 and TRBJ1-3 provide the parts outside the CDR3, is SAVISQKPSRDICQRGTSLTIQCQVDSQVTMMFWYRQQPGQSLTLIATANQGSEATYESGFVIDKFPISRPNLTFSTLTVSNMSPEDSSIYLCSVRTGTGNTIYFGEGSWLTVV.

The gene calls are TRBV4-3 and TRBJ1-6, with 8 positions matching TRBD1. Losses at the gene ends were 1 base for V and 7 bases for J; bases not matched to a gene: 6. The CDR3 loop spans 16 amino acids. Germline-derived CDR1 and CDR2 are LGHNA and YSLEER. CDR3 sequence: CASSQAFTGGNSPLHF. The CDR3 nucleotides are TGCGCCAGCAGCCAAGCCTTTACAGGGGGGAATTCACCCCTCCACTTT.

This clone was seen more than once but under ten times. The V and J genes are TRBV6-5 and TRBJ2-1; TRBD2 agrees at 8 bases. Germline V gene sequence: CDR1 MNHEY, CDR2 SVGAGI. V lost 6 bases to trimming and J lost 2 bases; unmatched junction nucleotides: 6. There are 15 residues in the CDR3. The CDR3 here is CASSPYSGTYNEQFF. CDR3 in DNA: TGTGCCAGCAGCCCCTATAGCGGGACCTACAATGAGCAGTTCTTC.

The chain is built from TRBV9 and TRBJ2-5; the match to TRBD2 covers 8 bases. With V trimmed by 6 bases and J by 1 base, 8 bases remained unmatched. Germline lookup yields CDR1 SGDLS and CDR2 YYNGEE. The CDR3 is made up of 15 amino acids. CDR3 sequence: CASTLSGTSQETQYF. The DNA of the CDR3 is TGTGCCAGCACCCTTTCTGGGACTAGCCAAGAGACCCAGTACTTC.

The rearrangement uses TRBV18 and TRBJ1-4, with D perhaps TRBD1 (5 bases). The germline V gene encodes CDR1 KGHSH and CDR2 LQKENI. The CDR3 is 16 amino acids. Trimming cost V 6 bases and J 3 bases, with 17 bases left between them. The CDR3 is CASSPNPGMANEKLFF. In DNA form, the CDR3 reads TGTGCCAGCTCTCCGAACCCAGGGATGGCTAATGAAAAACTGTTTTTT. Full variable domain (missing parts from reference TRBV18 and TRBJ1-4): NAGVMQNPRHLVRRRGQEARLRCSPMKGHSHVYWYRQLPEEGLKFMVYLQKENIIDESGMPKERFSAEFPKEGPSILRIQQVVRGDSAAYFCASSPNPGMANEKLFFGSGTQLSVL.

As regards this clone: The junction differs from germline at one of its ends, possibly a read error. The V gene is TRBV27, the J gene TRBJ2-4, with D uncertain. The germline CDR1 and CDR2 sequences are MNHEY and SMNVEV (reference sequence). The CDR3 consists of 15 residues. In DNA form, the CDR3 reads TGTGCCAGCAGTTTAAGTCGGGTCCTCAAAACCATTCAGTACTTC. This codes for CASSLSRVLKTIQYF.

A single count supports this clone. The chain recombines TRBV11-3 with TRBJ1-1; tentative D call: TRBD1 (6 bases). CDR3 length: 15 residues. Trimming shortened V by 3 bases and J by 3 bases, and 14 bases separated the two germline ends. Germline V gene data show CDR1 as SGHNT and CDR2 as YENEEA. The CDR3 protein is CASSLFAGADTEAFF. The DNA for the CDR3 is TGTGCCAGCAGCTTGTTCGCAGGGGCGGACACTGAAGCTTTCTTT.

The V call is TRBV7-2, the J call TRBJ2-3, with D unresolved. Trimming pared 5 bases from V and 0 bases from J, leaving 12 bases between. CDR1 SGHTA and CDR2 FQGNSA come from the germline V gene. There are 15 residues in the CDR3. CDR3 nucleotide sequence: TGTGCCAGCAGCCCCGGTCCACAGAGCACAGATACGCAGTATTTT. Translated: CASSPGPQSTDTQYF. The full variable domain, completed using reference TRBV7-2 and TRBJ2-3, is GAGVSQSPSNKVTEKGKDVELRCDPISGHTALYWYRQSLGQGLEFLIYFQGNSAPDKSGLPSDRFSAERTGGSVSTLTIQRTQQEDSAVYLCASSPGPQSTDTQYFGPGTRLTVL.

This clone has only one observation. J is TRBJ2-1 and V is TRBV9; 7 positions match TRBD1. CDR3 length: 14 residues. Per the germline V gene, CDR1 is SGDLS and CDR2 is YYNGEE. V dropped 4 bases and J dropped 5; count of bases not matched to a gene: 6. Here the CDR3 reads CASSPGTADNEQFF. The CDR3 bases are TGTGCCAGCAGCCCAGGGACAGCCGACAATGAGCAGTTCTTC.

The chain carries TRBV10-3 and TRBJ1-5; D is undetermined. The CDR3 consists of 14 residues. V was clipped by 0 bases and J by 3 bases, with 6 bases between them. CDR1 is ENHRY, CDR2 SYGVKD, per germline. CDR3 amino acids: CAISESPHNQPQHF. Written as DNA, the CDR3 is TGTGCCATCAGTGAGTCGCCACACAATCAGCCCCAGCATTTT.

This chain uses TRBV5-4 with TRBJ2-5; possible D gene TRBD1, 5 bases. The CDR3 is 14 residues long. Germline V gives CDR1 SGHNT, CDR2 YYREEE (reference sequence). The V gene lost 0 bases and the J gene lost 5 bases, with 11 bases spanning the gap. The CDR3 is CASSLVARVETQYF. The CDR3 bases are TGTGCCAGCAGCTTGGTTGCCAGGGTTGAGACCCAGTACTTC.

The V call is TRBV30, the J call TRBJ2-5, with unresolved D. The germline V and J ends were trimmed by 2 bases and 5 bases, with 9 bases remaining between them. This CDR3 comprises 12 residues. Germline CDR1 reads GTSNPN; CDR2 reads SVGIG (reference sequence). The CDR3, as DNA: TGTGCCTGGAGTCCTTACAGTGAGACCCAGTACTTC. It specifies CAWSPYSETQYF.

The chain combines TRBV4-3 with TRBJ2-5, with D unclear. The J call may be incorrect, as the DNA end agrees better with TRBJ2-7. This CDR3 has 13 amino acids. Germline loops: CDR1 LGHNA, CDR2 YSLEER. The CDR3 loop reads CASSLDTSYEQYF. In nucleotides, the CDR3 is TGCGCCAGCAGCCTTGACACGTCCTACGAGCAGTACTTC.

The chain has TRBV7-2 and TRBJ2-7, with 7 nucleotides matching TRBD2. CDR1 and CDR2 (germline): SGHTA, FQGNSA. V shed 6 bases, J shed 3 bases, and the junction held 5 bases outside the gene matches. There are 13 residues in the CDR3. CDR3 in amino acids: CASSRKRDYEQYF. For the CDR3, the DNA is TGTGCCAGCAGTCGCAAGCGGGACTACGAGCAGTACTTC.

V gene TRBV2 combines with J gene TRBJ2-7, with D tentatively TRBD1 (6 bases). This CDR3 has 12 residues. In germline, CDR1 is SNHLY, CDR2 FYNNEI. V lost 7 bases and J 5 bases, leaving 12 bases between the germline ends. The CDR3 reads CASNQGSNEQYF. The CDR3 region has the DNA TGTGCCAGCAACCAGGGGAGTAACGAGCAGTACTTC.

This clone was counted a single time. The genes are TRBV19 and TRBJ2-7; tentative D call: TRBD1 (6 bases). The CDR3 totals 15 residues. CDR1 and CDR2 from the germline V gene are LNHDA and SQIVND (reference sequence). Trimming removed 4 bases at V and 1 base at J, with 14 bases between. The CDR3 region is CASSKQGGLSYEQYF. The CDR3 DNA is TGTGCCAGTAGTAAACAGGGCGGCCTATCCTACGAGCAGTACTTC.

The genes are TRBV4-1 and TRBJ1-3, with TRBD1 as a possible D gene (6 bases). CDR3 length: 16 amino acids. V was pared by 1 base and J by 2 bases, with 12 bases between. Germline lookup yields CDR1 MGHRA and CDR2 YSYEKL. The CDR3 loop is CASSQGPGVPGNTIYF. The DNA for the CDR3 is TGCGCCAGCAGCCAAGGGCCAGGGGTCCCTGGAAACACCATATATTTT.

The V gene is TRBV7-2, the J gene TRBJ1-5; a weak D match, TRBD1 (6 bases). Germline CDR1 and CDR2: SGHTA and FQGNSA. CDR3 length: 15 amino acids. Trimming took 1 base from V and 0 from J, leaving 7 bases between them. In DNA form, the CDR3 reads TGTGCCAGCAGCTTAGAGGACAGTAGCAATCAGCCCCAGCATTTT. Translation: CASSLEDSSNQPQHF.

The CDR3 DNA reads as TGTGCCAGCAGCTTTCGGGGGGCCTACGAGCAGTACTTC. Residues: CASSFRGAYEQYF. V gene TRBV5-6 combines with J gene TRBJ2-7, with 7 bases aligning to TRBD2. Losses at the gene ends were 2 bases for V and 2 bases for J; bases not matched to a gene: 1. The germline CDR1 and CDR2 sequences are SGHDT and YYEEEE. The CDR3 totals 13 residues.

This chain joins TRBV7-4 and TRBJ2-7, with a weak D call TRBD2 (5 bases). The CDR3 totals 13 residues. The germline V gene has CDR1 SGHVT and CDR2 SQSDAQ. Trimming pared 5 bases from V and 4 bases from J, leaving 12 bases between. The CDR3 sequence is CASSPPGGYEQYF. Here the CDR3 DNA reads TGTGCCAGCAGCCCTCCGGGCGGGTACGAGCAGTACTTC.

The chain joins TRBV27 to TRBJ1-4, with a weak D call TRBD1 (6 bases). Trimming took 10 bases from V and 6 from J, leaving 15 bases between them. This CDR3 contains 13 residues. Germline loops: CDR1 MNHEY, CDR2 SMNVEV (reference sequence). CDR3 region: CATGQNIYEKLFF. In DNA, the CDR3 is TGTGCCACCGGACAGAATATCTATGAAAAACTGTTTTTT.

The chain has TRBV7-2 and TRBJ1-1; D possibly corresponds to TRBD1 (5 bases). In germline, CDR1 is SGHTA, CDR2 FQGNSA. The CDR3 has 15 amino acids. Trimming cost V 5 bases and J 1 base, with 14 bases left between them. CDR3 in DNA: TGTGCCAGCAGCCGGTGGGGCCAAACGAACACTGAAGCTTTCTTT. Translation gives CASSRWGQTNTEAFF.

This clone was seen a handful of times. The genes are TRBV16 and TRBJ1-4; maybe TRBD1 (6 bases). Deletions cut 2 bases from V and 7 bases from J, with 20 bases between. The CDR3 loop spans 17 amino acids. CDR1 and CDR2 from the germline V gene are KGHSY and FQNENV. CDR3 loop: CASSQTGRGAEGEKLFF. CDR3 bases: TGTGCCAGCAGCCAAACGGGACGGGGGGCGGAAGGTGAAAAACTGTTTTTT.